This T cell receptor (beta chain) came from a study of cytomegalovirus exposure and HLA in healthy donors. CDR3 length equals 15 residues. CDR1 and CDR2 (germline): LGHNA, YSLEER. Trimming shortened V by 1 base and J by 5 bases, and 15 bases separated the two germline ends. Primers: 60 Vbeta forward and 13 Jbeta reverse. TCRdb keeps only in-frame clones here, not all; method: immunoSEQ multiplex PCR. The table has about 170,000 clones, around 80% seen once. The chain links TRBV4-3 to TRBJ2-7; no firm D call. Sequencing used PBMCs. The clonotype originates from a boy aged 2 to 10 in good health and CMV-seronegative. As DNA, the CDR3 is TGCGCCAGCAGCCAAGTAACAAGTAGCCTCCACGAGCAGTACTTC. Translating it yields CASSQVTSSLHEQYF.